What follows is one T cell receptor (beta chain) and its context. The sample is drawn from a study of technical replicates of blood from four donors. The table came from immunoSEQ multiplex PCR; TCRdb's copy has only in-frame clones and leaves some out. Of over 75,000 clones in the sample, around 97% were seen once. CDR1 and CDR2 from the germline V gene are SGDLS and YYNGEE. The V and J ends lost 0 bases and 7 bases, in that order; junction bases with no gene match: 3. The CDR3 sequence is 15 residues long. The J gene is TRBJ1-3, the V gene TRBV9, with 11 bases matching TRBD1. Sequenced: T cells isolated from PBMCs. The origin of this receptor is a human donor in good health. The chain's CDR3 is CASSVGTGGKNTIYF. As DNA, the CDR3 is TGTGCCAGCAGCGTAGGGACAGGGGGCAAGAACACCATATATTTT.